Sequencing of this T cell receptor (beta chain) was carried out in a study of identical twins. A universal primer site was incorporated via template switching, and the cDNA contained unique molecular identifiers. TCRdb reprocessed the 5' RACE reads via MiXCR and lists one record per CDR3 protein. The table lists 410,000 or so distinct CDR3 sequences, around a sixth of them singletons. This clonotype occurred many times. Its antigen remains unknown. Whole-study findings and limits: Among beta out-of-frame sequences, excess sharing between twins appeared weaker.

The clonotype originates from a man aged 50-59 years in good health. Sequenced sample: naive T cells sorted from blood.

DNA of the CDR3: TGCAGTGCTAGATTGGGGGCCGTGAACACCGGGGAGCTGTTTTTT. Encoded protein: CSARLGAVNTGELFF. V gene TRBV20-1 combines with J gene TRBJ2-2; D possibly corresponds to TRBD1 (6 bases). Germline V gives CDR1 DFQATT, CDR2 SNEGSKA (reference sequence). The CDR3 sequence is 15 residues long. Trimming cost V 2 bases and J 1 base, with 11 bases left between them.